This record covers a single TCR beta chain. TCRdb reprocessed the PCR reads via MiXCR. The sample gives some 64,000 clones, about 4% of which show up once; 20% to 25% is in the top ten. All patients were treatment-naive before thyroid surgery. The data are from a study of metastatic and nonmetastatic thyroid tumors. Study summary: Both malignant and benign thyroid patients supplied peripheral blood and tumor or nodule tissue samples, across which the repertoires of these patients were then compared.

The sequenced sample was blood. The receptor was derived from a female donor with papillary thyroid cancer or a benign thyroid nodule (not recorded which). Some clones in this sample may be carry-over from other donors' samples.

The CDR3 protein is CASSPEGDFGYGYTF. CDR3 DNA sequence: TGTGCCAGCAGTCCCGAGGGAGATTTCGGCTATGGCTACACCTTC. The chain has TRBV6-4 and TRBJ1-2; D not resolved. Trimming left V 5 bases short and J 4 bases short, with 17 bases between. The CDR3 spans 15 residues. Per the germline V gene, CDR1 is MRHNA and CDR2 is SNTAGT.